A single sample gave rise to the 5 T cell receptor beta chains below, sequenced in a study of control samples from healthy donors and cancer patients. Sequencing used immunoSEQ multiplex PCR; TCRdb keeps in-frame clones, though not all of them. The repertoire has about 65,000 clones, 90% of them found once; the top ten carry roughly 1.2%. Source material: PBMCs. Receptors originate from a woman aged 45-60 years with colorectal cancer.

CDR3 nucleotides: TGTGCCAGCAGCGTCGGACAGGGTGGCTATGGCTACACCTTC. Its translation is CASSVGQGGYGYTF. The chain joins TRBV9 to TRBJ1-2; 8 positions match TRBD1. This CDR3 contains 14 residues. V shed 2 bases and J 4 bases; nucleotides not matched to a gene: 4. CDR1 SGDLS and CDR2 YYNGEE come from the germline V gene.

This clone was counted once. The chain employs TRBV18 and TRBJ2-7; TRBD2 might be the D (5 bases). Germline loops: CDR1 KGHSH, CDR2 LQKENI. Trimming stripped 3 bases from V and 7 bases from J, with 10 bases between. This CDR3 is built from 12 residues. CDR3 in amino acids: CASSPNEGEQYF. The CDR3, as DNA: TGTGCCAGCTCACCCAACGAGGGAGAGCAGTACTTC.

The chain couples TRBV2 to TRBJ1-1; D not resolved. Germline V lookup: CDR1 SNHLY, CDR2 FYNNEI. The CDR3 has 12 residues. Deletions cut 6 bases from V and 8 bases from J, with 13 bases between. CDR3 DNA: TGTGCCAGCAGCCCAGCGCCGGAGGAAGCTTTCTTT. Protein sequence: CASSPAPEEAFF.

This sequence joins TRBV10-2 and TRBJ2-5; TRBD2 matches at 7 bases. CDR3 length: 14 residues. Losses at the gene ends were 2 bases for V and 5 bases for J; bases not matched to a gene: 5. CDR1 is WSHSY and CDR2 is SAAADI in the germline V gene. The CDR3 DNA follows: TGCGCCAGCAGTGAGCGCGGGAGAGCGGAGACCCAGTACTTC. The encoded protein is CASSERGRAETQYF.

This chain joins TRBV5-1 and TRBJ2-5; D might be TRBD2 (7 bases). The V end lost 0 bases, the J end lost 4 bases, and 19 bases lay between the germline ends. CDR3 length equals 17 residues. Germline-derived CDR1 and CDR2 are SGHRS and YFSETQ. For the CDR3, the DNA is TGCGCCAGCAGCTTGGCCCTTGGGGGGGGCGCGGGAGAGACCCAGTACTTC. It specifies CASSLALGGGAGETQYF.